The 8 T cell receptor beta chains presented below share a single source sample, sequenced in a study of blood T cell repertoires in COVID-19. The repertoire was sequenced with immunoSEQ multiplex PCR; TCRdb's copy has only in-frame clones and lacks some. The data show around 250,000 clones, 86% seen once. The sequencing input was peripheral blood. Receptors were obtained from a man older than 75 with acute or convalescent COVID-19.

V and J are TRBV6-6 and TRBJ1-1; D not resolved. Trimming cost V 5 bases and J 5 bases, with 12 bases left between them. CDR1 and CDR2 from the germline V gene are MNHNY and SVGAGI (reference sequence). The length of the CDR3 is 13 residues. Written as DNA, the CDR3 is TGTGCCAGCAGTAGCGTTGGAACTACTGAAGCTTTCTTT. Its translation: CASSSVGTTEAFF.

Regarding this clone: The junction differs from germline at one of its ends, possibly a read error. The rearrangement uses TRBV7-7 and TRBJ2-7; TRBD2 aligns across 16 bases. CDR1 and CDR2 (germline): SSHAT, FNYEAQ (reference sequence). This CDR3 region has 21 residues. CDR3 DNA: TGTGCTAGCAGCTTACAACCTTACCCGGGACTAGCGGGAGGGGAAACCTACGAGCAGTACTTC. Protein sequence: CASSLQPYPGLAGGETYEQYF.

This clone came up a few times. This chain connects TRBV11-3 to TRBJ2-3; D is unclear. Trimming removed 4 bases at V and 0 bases at J, with 8 bases between. CDR1 SGHNT and CDR2 YENEEA come from the germline V gene. The CDR3 contains 14 residues. CDR3 amino acids: CASSSARSTDTQYF. The CDR3 DNA reads TGTGCCAGCAGCTCCGCGAGAAGCACAGATACGCAGTATTTT.

This chain joins TRBV19 and TRBJ2-3; 9 nucleotides agree with TRBD2. This CDR3 spans 18 amino acids. Germline V lookup: CDR1 LNHDA, CDR2 SQIVND (reference sequence). The V gene end was trimmed by 1 base and the J gene end by 0 bases; junction bases not matched to a gene: 8. The CDR3 bases are TGTGCCAGTAGTATAGCAGCGGGAGGCTCTCCTAGCACAGATACGCAGTATTTT. Its translation: CASSIAAGGSPSTDTQYF.

This clone has only one observation. This rearrangement joins TRBV5-5 to TRBJ1-1; maybe TRBD1 (5 bases). Trimming took 1 base from V and 0 from J, leaving 7 bases between them. The germline V gene has CDR1 SGHKS and CDR2 YYEKEE (reference sequence). The CDR3 length is 14 residues. The CDR3 reads CASSLLGLNTEAFF. CDR3 coding DNA: TGTGCCAGCAGCTTGCTGGGGCTGAACACTGAAGCTTTCTTT. The full variable domain, in which reference TRBV5-5 and TRBJ1-1 provide the parts outside the CDR3, is DAGVTQSPTHLIKTRGQQVTLRCSPISGHKSVSWYQQVLGQGPQFIFQYYEKEERGRGNFPDRFSARQFPNYSSELNVNALLLGDSALYLCASSLLGLNTEAFFGQGTRLTVV.

The rearrangement links TRBV2 to TRBJ1-5; D ambiguous. V was pared by 6 bases and J by 2 bases, with 8 bases between. The germline CDR1 and CDR2 sequences are SNHLY and FYNNEI. This CDR3 is 13 amino acids long. The CDR3 sequence is CASSWEGNQPQHF. The CDR3 nucleotides read TGTGCCAGCAGCTGGGAGGGCAATCAGCCCCAGCATTTT.

The genes are TRBV7-9 and TRBJ1-2; D is ambiguous. Trimming shortened V by 5 bases and J by 0 bases, and 7 bases separated the two germline ends. The CDR3 is 13 amino acids. Germline assignment: CDR1 SEHNR and CDR2 FQNEAQ (reference sequence). The CDR3, as DNA: TGTGCCAGCAGCCCGGCGGCTAACTATGGCTACACCTTC. As protein: CASSPAANYGYTF.

The chain recombines TRBV6-4 with TRBJ1-5; D is possibly TRBD1 (5 bases). Germline V gene sequence: CDR1 MRHNA, CDR2 SNTAGT. The CDR3 has 13 residues. Between the trimmed V and J ends, which lost 5 bases and 5 bases, there was a span of 10 bases. Written as DNA, the CDR3 is TGTGCCAGCAGTTTAGGGGCAGATCAGCCCCAGCATTTT. As protein: CASSLGADQPQHF.